Listed here are 18 T cell receptor beta chains from one sample, sequenced in a study of blood T cells in healthy people across ages. Primed by a sample-barcoded 5' primer and a J-beta primer mix, a second PCR proceeded for 7 to 11 cycles. TCRdb analysed the 5' RACE reads with MiXCR anew, one entry per CDR3 protein. This repertoire shows over 700,000 distinct CDR3 sequences, 20% to 25% found once; its top ten account for 9% to 9.5%. The same specimen was also included in a second study, on T cells of mothers and their children.

Sequencing used blood. These TCRs come from a boy aged 10-17 years in good health.

This clonotype has just a few counts. This rearrangement joins TRBV7-6 to TRBJ2-5, with D perhaps matching TRBD2 (6 bases). Germline V gene lookup returns CDR1 SGHVS and CDR2 FNYEAQ. Deletions cut 3 bases from V and 11 bases from J, with 13 bases between. The CDR3 is made up of 12 amino acids. The CDR3 bases are TGTGCCAGCAGCTTCATCTCGGGGGAGCAGTACTTC. Encoded protein: CASSFISGEQYF.

There are a few counts of this clonotype. The rearrangement joins TRBV29-1 to TRBJ1-4; D unclear. The CDR3 runs 12 residues. V gave up 6 bases and J gave up 13 bases, with 18 bases separating them. Germline CDR1 and CDR2: SQVTM and ANQGSEA. The CDR3 is CSVGDAFNRLFF. The CDR3 DNA reads as TGCAGCGTCGGGGATGCCTTTAATAGACTGTTTTTT.

The chain joins TRBV4-1 to TRBJ2-5; D ambiguous. The CDR3 spans 12 residues. The germline V and J ends were trimmed by 1 base and 6 bases, with 6 bases remaining between them. Germline loops: CDR1 MGHRA, CDR2 YSYEKL. CDR3 DNA sequence: TGCGCCAGCAGCCAAGTAGGGAAGACCCAGTACTTC. Its translation: CASSQVGKTQYF.

This chain connects TRBV28 to TRBJ2-1, with D tentatively TRBD2 (6 bases). CDR1 and CDR2 from the germline V gene are MDHEN and SYDVKM. Between the trimmed V and J ends, which lost 6 bases and 0 bases, there was a span of 12 bases. This CDR3 has 15 amino acids. The CDR3, as DNA: TGTGCCAGCAGGGTAGCGGTGAGCTCCTACAATGAGCAGTTCTTC. The encoded protein is CASRVAVSSYNEQFF.

The rearrangement uses TRBV5-1 and TRBJ2-1, with TRBD2 matching 9 bases. V shed 1 base and J 4 bases; nucleotides not matched to a gene: 6. CDR1 is SGHRS, CDR2 YFSETQ, per germline. The length of the CDR3 is 16 residues. Written as DNA, the CDR3 is TGCGCCAGCAGCTTGAGACTAGCGGAGAGGTACAATGAGCAGTTCTTC. This translates into CASSLRLAERYNEQFF.

The CDR3 sequence is CASSLGVGSETQYF. For the CDR3, the DNA is TGTGCCAGCAGCTTAGGTGTCGGGAGCGAGACCCAGTACTTC. The genes are TRBV7-3 and TRBJ2-5; weak D call: TRBD2 (6 bases). Trimming removed 2 bases at V and 5 bases at J, with 12 bases between. CDR3 length: 14 amino acids. Germline values: CDR1 SGHTA, CDR2 FQGTGA.

With respect to this clonotype: A read error may produce the germline difference seen at one junction end. J is TRBJ2-4 and V is TRBV6-6; 9 bases agree with TRBD2. Per the germline V gene, CDR1 is MNHNY and CDR2 is SVGAGI (reference sequence). The CDR3 totals 16 residues. DNA of the CDR3: TGTGCCAGCAGTTCCGGGACTAGCTTGGCCAAAGACATTCAGTACTTC. Its protein is CASSSGTSLAKDIQYF.

The gene calls are TRBV6-1 and TRBJ1-5, with D tentatively TRBD1 (6 bases). The CDR3 sequence is 14 residues long. Germline CDR1 MNHNS, CDR2 SASEGT. Trimming took 9 bases from V and 2 from J, leaving 14 bases between them. As DNA, the CDR3 is TGTGCCAGTTCGGGCAGGGGTGGCAATCAGCCCCAGCATTTT. As protein: CASSGRGGNQPQHF.

Remarks on this clonotype: Since the CDR3 does not end with the conserved phenylalanine or tryptophan, this likely comes from a read error. The chain has TRBV28 and TRBJ2-1; 9 bases align to TRBD1. V shed 0 bases, J shed 8 bases, and the junction held 5 bases outside the gene matches. The CDR3 is made up of 15 amino acids. Germline lookup yields CDR1 MDHEN and CDR2 SYDVKM. CDR3 loop: CASSLWGQGLHEQFL. For the CDR3, the DNA is TGTGCCAGCAGTTTATGGGGACAGGGTCTCCATGAGCAGTTCCTC.

This clonotype was seen a few times. In nucleotides, the CDR3 is TGCAGTGCTACCGGCGGGATCAACAACTACGAGCAGTACTTC. Translating it yields CSATGGINNYEQYF. This sequence joins TRBV20-1 and TRBJ2-7; D perhaps matches TRBD2 (6 bases). The V end was cut by 4 bases, the J end by 3 bases, with 16 bases between. This CDR3 has 14 residues. Germline CDR1 DFQATT, CDR2 SNEGSKA (reference sequence).

The V call is TRBV10-3, the J call TRBJ2-5; 13 nucleotides match TRBD2. The CDR3 is 13 amino acids. V gave up 8 bases and J gave up 3 bases; unmatched junction bases: 0. CDR1 and CDR2 from the germline V gene are ENHRY and SYGVKD. CDR3 nucleotide sequence: TGTGCCATCGGACTAGCGGGGGAAGAGACCCAGTACTTC. Its translation: CAIGLAGEETQYF.

The chain couples TRBV7-2 to TRBJ1-1; D uncertain. The V gene lost 5 bases and the J gene lost 3 bases, with 13 bases spanning the gap. This CDR3 region has 14 residues. Germline V gives CDR1 SGHTA, CDR2 FQGNSA. CDR3 sequence reads: CASSIQIGDTEAFF. CDR3 DNA sequence: TGTGCCAGCAGCATACAGATAGGCGACACTGAAGCTTTCTTT.

V and J are TRBV6-6 and TRBJ1-3; no firm D call. Germline V CDR1 and CDR2: MNHNY, SVGAGI (reference sequence). The CDR3 covers 14 residues. V was shortened by 11 bases and J by 1 base, with 15 bases between the two germline ends. The CDR3 DNA reads TGTGCCTGTAGGAAGACGGGGTCTGGAAACACCATATATTTT. It encodes CACRKTGSGNTIYF.

V and J are TRBV4-1 and TRBJ2-5; weak D call: TRBD1 (5 bases). The DNA end favors TRBJ2-7, so the J call may be wrong. There are 15 residues in the CDR3. Germline V gene lookup returns CDR1 MGHRA and CDR2 YSYEKL. This chain's CDR3 is CASSQDGAASYEQYF. The CDR3 nucleotides read TGCGCCAGCAGCCAAGATGGGGCAGCCTCCTACGAGCAGTACTTC.

This clonotype appeared a few times. The V gene is TRBV5-1, the J gene TRBJ2-1; 10 positions match TRBD2. This CDR3 has 16 residues. V was clipped by 1 base and J by 5 bases; unmatched bases: 6. Germline loops: CDR1 SGHRS, CDR2 YFSETQ. The CDR3 spells CASSLPGLAANNEQFF. The CDR3 DNA reads TGCGCCAGCAGCTTGCCCGGACTAGCGGCGAACAATGAGCAGTTCTTC.

The chain is built from TRBV7-2 and TRBJ2-7; D is unresolved. Germline V gives CDR1 SGHTA, CDR2 FQGNSA. CDR3 length: 14 residues. The ends were cut back, 1 base at V and 6 bases at J, with 13 bases in the middle. CDR3 sequence: CASSLEVGSGEQYF. The CDR3 DNA follows: TGTGCCAGCAGCTTAGAAGTTGGGTCTGGCGAGCAGTACTTC.

This clonotype occurred many times. The chain is built from TRBV15 and TRBJ2-5, with unresolved D. The CDR3 consists of 12 residues. The V gene's germline CDR1 is LNHNV and CDR2 YYDKDF (reference sequence). The V end was cut by 0 bases, the J end by 7 bases, with 6 bases between. The CDR3 reads CATSREFWTQYF. In DNA form, the CDR3 reads TGTGCCACCAGCAGAGAGTTTTGGACCCAGTACTTC.

In DNA, the CDR3 is TGTGCCAGCAGTTCCCCCCGGGGTCTGCTAGGGGCGGAGACCCAGTACTTC. It is translated as CASSSPRGLLGAETQYF. The V gene is TRBV6-2 or TRBV6-3, the J gene TRBJ2-5; D could derive from TRBD1 or TRBD2 (5 bases each). The CDR3 consists of 17 residues. Germline CDR1 MNHEY, CDR2 SVGEGT. Trimming took off 4 bases at V and 5 bases at J, with 23 bases between the two ends.